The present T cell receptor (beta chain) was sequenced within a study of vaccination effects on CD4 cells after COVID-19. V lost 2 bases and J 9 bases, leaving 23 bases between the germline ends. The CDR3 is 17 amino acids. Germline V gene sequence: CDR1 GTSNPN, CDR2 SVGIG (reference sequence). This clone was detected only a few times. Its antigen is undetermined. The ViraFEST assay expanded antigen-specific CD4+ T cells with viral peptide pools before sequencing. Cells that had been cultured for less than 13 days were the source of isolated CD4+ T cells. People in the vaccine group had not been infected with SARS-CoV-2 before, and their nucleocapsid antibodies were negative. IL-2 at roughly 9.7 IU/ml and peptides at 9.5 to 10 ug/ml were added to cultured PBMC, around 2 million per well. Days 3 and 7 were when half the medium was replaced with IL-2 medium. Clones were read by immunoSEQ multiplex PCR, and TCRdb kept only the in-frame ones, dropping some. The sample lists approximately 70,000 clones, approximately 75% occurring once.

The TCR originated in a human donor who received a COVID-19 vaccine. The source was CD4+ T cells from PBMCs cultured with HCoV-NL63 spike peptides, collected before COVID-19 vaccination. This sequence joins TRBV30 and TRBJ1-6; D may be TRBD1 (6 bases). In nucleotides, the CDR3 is TGTGCCTGGAGTTTACCATCTCGACAGGCCGGTAGTTCACCCCTCCACTTT. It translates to CAWSLPSRQAGSSPLHF.